The clone carrying this T cell receptor (beta chain) has more than one count but fewer than ten. What it recognizes is unknown. This entry comes from a study of cytomegalovirus exposure and HLA in healthy donors. For the study at large: HLA-typed donors were the source of around 80 million unique TCRs, which an early data release held.

PCR used 60 Vbeta primers and 13 Jbeta primers. Data came from immunoSEQ multiplex PCR; TCRdb stores just in-frame clones and leaves some out. The sample shows about 160,000 clones, around 76% of them seen only once. Study-level findings and limits: The only immune exposure information that was available was CMV serostatus. Data from an earlier analysis indicated that most TCR beta V segments were productive either about 87% or about 30% of the time.

The TCR originated in a female donor in good health and CMV-seronegative. The sequenced material came from PBMCs.

This CDR3 reads CAWSLDRGEYGYTF. For the CDR3, the DNA is TGTGCCTGGAGCTTGGACAGGGGCGAATATGGCTACACCTTC. The rearrangement uses TRBV30 and TRBJ1-2, with TRBD1 identical over 9 bases. In germline, CDR1 is GTSNPN, CDR2 SVGIG (reference sequence). J lost 5 bases, V lost 3 bases, and 7 bases had no gene match. CDR3 length: 14 amino acids.